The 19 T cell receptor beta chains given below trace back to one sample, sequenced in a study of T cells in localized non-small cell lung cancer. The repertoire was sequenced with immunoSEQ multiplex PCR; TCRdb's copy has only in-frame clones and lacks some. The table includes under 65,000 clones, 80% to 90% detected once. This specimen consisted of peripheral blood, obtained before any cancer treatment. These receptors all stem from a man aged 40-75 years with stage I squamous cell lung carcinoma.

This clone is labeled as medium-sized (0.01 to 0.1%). CDR3 nucleotide sequence: TGTGCCAGCAGCCTCGACATAGAAGGCAATCAGCCCCAGCATTTT. Translation gives CASSLDIEGNQPQHF. The J gene is TRBJ1-5, the V gene TRBV7-9; D unresolved. V lost 5 bases and J 2 bases, leaving 13 bases between the germline ends. CDR3 length: 15 amino acids. The germline CDR1 and CDR2 sequences are SEHNR and FQNEAQ (reference sequence).

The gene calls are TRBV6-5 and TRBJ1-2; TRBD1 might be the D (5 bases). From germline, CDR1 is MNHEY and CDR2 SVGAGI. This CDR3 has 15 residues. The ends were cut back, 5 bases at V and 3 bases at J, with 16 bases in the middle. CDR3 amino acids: CASSRSRGRDYGYTF. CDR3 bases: TGTGCCAGCAGTCGGAGTAGGGGAAGGGACTATGGCTACACCTTC.

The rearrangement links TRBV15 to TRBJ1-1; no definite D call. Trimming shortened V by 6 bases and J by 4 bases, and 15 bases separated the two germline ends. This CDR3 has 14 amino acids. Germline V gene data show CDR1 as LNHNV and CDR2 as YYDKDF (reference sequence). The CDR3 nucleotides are TGTGCCACCAGTTGGGCGGACGGGAGCACTGAAGCTTTCTTT. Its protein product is CATSWADGSTEAFF.

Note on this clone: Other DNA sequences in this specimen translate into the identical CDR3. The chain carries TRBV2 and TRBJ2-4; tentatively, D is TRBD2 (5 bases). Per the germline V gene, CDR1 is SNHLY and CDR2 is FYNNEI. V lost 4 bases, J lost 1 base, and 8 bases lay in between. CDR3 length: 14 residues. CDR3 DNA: TGTGCCAGCAGTGTTGGGGAGGCCAAAAACATTCAGTACTTC. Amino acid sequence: CASSVGEAKNIQYF.

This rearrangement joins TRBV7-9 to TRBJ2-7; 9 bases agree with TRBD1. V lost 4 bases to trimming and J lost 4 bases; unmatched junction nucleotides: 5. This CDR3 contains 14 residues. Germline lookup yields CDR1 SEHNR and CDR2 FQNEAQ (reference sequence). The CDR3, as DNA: TGTGCCAGCAGCTCACAGGGGGCCACTTACGAGCAGTACTTC. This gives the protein CASSSQGATYEQYF. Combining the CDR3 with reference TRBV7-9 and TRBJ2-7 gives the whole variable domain DTGVSQNPRHKITKRGQNVTFRCDPISEHNRLYWYRQTLGQGPEFLTYFQNEAQLEKSRLLSDRFSAERPKGSFSTLEIQRTEQGDSAMYLCASSSQGATYEQYFGPGTRLTVT.

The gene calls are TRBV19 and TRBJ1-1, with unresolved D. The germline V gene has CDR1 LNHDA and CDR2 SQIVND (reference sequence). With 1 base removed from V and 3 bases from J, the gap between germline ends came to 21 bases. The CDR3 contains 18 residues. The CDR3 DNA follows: TGTGCCAGTAGTATAGTGGTTAAGGGCCCCGGCTGGGACACTGAAGCTTTCTTT. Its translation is CASSIVVKGPGWDTEAFF.

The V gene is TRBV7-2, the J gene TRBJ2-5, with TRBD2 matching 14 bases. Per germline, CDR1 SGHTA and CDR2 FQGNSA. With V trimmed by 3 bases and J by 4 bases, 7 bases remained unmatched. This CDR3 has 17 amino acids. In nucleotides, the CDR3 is TGTGCCAGCAGCTTGACTAGCGGGAGGGCCAGGAGAGAGACCCAGTACTTC. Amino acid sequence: CASSLTSGRARRETQYF.

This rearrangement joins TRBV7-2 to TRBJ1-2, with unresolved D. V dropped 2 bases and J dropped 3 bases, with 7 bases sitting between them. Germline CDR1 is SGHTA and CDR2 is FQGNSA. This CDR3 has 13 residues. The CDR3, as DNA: TGTGCCAGCAGCTTACTGGGAGACTATGGCTACACCTTC. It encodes CASSLLGDYGYTF.

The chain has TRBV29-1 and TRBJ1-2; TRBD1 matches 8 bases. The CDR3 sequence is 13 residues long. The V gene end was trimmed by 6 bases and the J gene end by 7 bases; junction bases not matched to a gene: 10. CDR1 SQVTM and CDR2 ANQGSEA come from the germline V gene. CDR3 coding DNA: TGCAGCGTGGCGGCAGGGGGCGCGTCTGGCTACACCTTC. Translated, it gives CSVAAGGASGYTF.

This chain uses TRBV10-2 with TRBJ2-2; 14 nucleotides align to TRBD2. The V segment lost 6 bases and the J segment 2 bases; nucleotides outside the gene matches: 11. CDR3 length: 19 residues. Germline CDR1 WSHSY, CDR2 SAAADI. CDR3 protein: CASRGGGTSGRINTGELFF. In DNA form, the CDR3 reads TGCGCCAGCAGAGGGGGGGGGACTAGCGGGAGAATAAACACCGGGGAGCTGTTTTTT.

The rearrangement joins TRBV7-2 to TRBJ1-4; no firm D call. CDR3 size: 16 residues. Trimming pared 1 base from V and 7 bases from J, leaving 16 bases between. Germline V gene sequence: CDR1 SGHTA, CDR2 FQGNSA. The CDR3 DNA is TGTGCCAGCAGCTTAGTATCGGTTCCCGTGGTTGAAAAACTGTTTTTT. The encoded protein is CASSLVSVPVVEKLFF.

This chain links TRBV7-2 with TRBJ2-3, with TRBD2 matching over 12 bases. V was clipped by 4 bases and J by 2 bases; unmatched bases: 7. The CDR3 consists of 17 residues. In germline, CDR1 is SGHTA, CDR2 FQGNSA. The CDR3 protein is CASSSGLAGIFTDTQYF. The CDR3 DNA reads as TGTGCCAGCAGCTCTGGACTAGCGGGGATCTTCACAGATACGCAGTATTTT. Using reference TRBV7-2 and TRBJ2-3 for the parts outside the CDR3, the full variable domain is GAGVSQSPSNKVTEKGKDVELRCDPISGHTALYWYRQSLGQGLEFLIYFQGNSAPDKSGLPSDRFSAERTGGSVSTLTIQRTQQEDSAVYLCASSSGLAGIFTDTQYFGPGTRLTVL.

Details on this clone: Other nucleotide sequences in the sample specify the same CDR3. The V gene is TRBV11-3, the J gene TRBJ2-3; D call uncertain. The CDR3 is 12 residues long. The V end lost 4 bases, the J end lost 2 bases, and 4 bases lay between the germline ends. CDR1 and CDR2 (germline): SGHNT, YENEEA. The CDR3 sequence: CASSSDTDTQYF. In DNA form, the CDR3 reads TGTGCCAGCAGCTCGGACACAGATACGCAGTATTTT.

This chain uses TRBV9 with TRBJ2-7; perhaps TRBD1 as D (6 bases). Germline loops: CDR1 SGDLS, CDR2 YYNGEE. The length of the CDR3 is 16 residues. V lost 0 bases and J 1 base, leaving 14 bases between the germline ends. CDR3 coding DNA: TGTGCCAGCAGCGTAGAGGGACACCTTCCTTCCTACGAGCAGTACTTC. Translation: CASSVEGHLPSYEQYF.

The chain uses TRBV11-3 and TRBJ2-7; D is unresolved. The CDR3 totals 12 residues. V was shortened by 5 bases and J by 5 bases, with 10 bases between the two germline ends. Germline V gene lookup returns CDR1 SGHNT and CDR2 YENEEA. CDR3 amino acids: CASSALKDEQYF. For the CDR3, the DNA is TGTGCCAGCAGCGCCCTTAAGGACGAGCAGTACTTC.

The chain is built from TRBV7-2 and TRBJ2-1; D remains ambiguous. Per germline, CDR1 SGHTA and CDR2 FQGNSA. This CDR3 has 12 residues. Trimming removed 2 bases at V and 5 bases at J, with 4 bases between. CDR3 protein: CASSLNNNEQFF. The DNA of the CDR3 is TGTGCCAGCAGCTTAAATAACAATGAGCAGTTCTTC.

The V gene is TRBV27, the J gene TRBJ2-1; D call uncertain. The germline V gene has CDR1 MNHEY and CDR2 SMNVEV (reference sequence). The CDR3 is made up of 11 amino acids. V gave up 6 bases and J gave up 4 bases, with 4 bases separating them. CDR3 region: CASSQYNEQFF. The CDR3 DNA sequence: TGTGCCAGCAGCCAGTACAATGAGCAGTTCTTC.

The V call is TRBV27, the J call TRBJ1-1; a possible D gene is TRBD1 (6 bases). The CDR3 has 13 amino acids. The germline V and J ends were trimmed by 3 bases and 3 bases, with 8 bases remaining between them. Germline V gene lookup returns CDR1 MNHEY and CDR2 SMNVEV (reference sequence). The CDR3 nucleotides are TGTGCCAGCAGTTTTCACAGGGACACTGAAGCTTTCTTT. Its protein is CASSFHRDTEAFF.

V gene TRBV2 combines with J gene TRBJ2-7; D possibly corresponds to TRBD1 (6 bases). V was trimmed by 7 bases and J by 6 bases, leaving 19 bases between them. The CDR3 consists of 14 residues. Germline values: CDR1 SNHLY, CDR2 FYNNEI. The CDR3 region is CASKEFREGGEQYF. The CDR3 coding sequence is TGTGCCAGCAAGGAGTTCAGGGAAGGGGGCGAGCAGTACTTC.